The clone carrying this TCR beta chain was seen once. The target antigen is unknown. TCRdb reanalysed the reads using MiXCR and keeps one entry per CDR3 protein. The table has hundreds of thousands of distinct CDR3 sequences, roughly 30% seen once. The sample is drawn from a study of T cell repertoires in cytomegalovirus infection. As for the study in general: Alongside well-studied HLA-B-restricted CMV epitopes, recently identified HLA-C-restricted CMV epitopes were also used.

CDR3 length: 14 amino acids. The V and J ends lost 6 bases and 4 bases, in that order; junction bases with no gene match: 6. Germline V gene data show CDR1 as LGHNA and CDR2 as YSLEER. This receptor was taken from a human donor in good health (CMV status not recorded). Some clones in this sample may be carry-over from other donors' samples. This chain links TRBV4-3 with TRBJ1-2; 9 bases fit TRBD1. This specimen was cultured CD8+ T cells from PBMCs, taken from culture after CMV antigen stimulation. The CDR3 region is CASSTGGYGYGYTF. In DNA form, the CDR3 reads TGCGCCAGCAGTACAGGGGGCTACGGCTATGGCTACACCTTC.